This T cell receptor beta chain was observed in a study of memory CD4+ T cells and cytomegalovirus serostatus. Using immunoSEQ multiplex PCR, the repertoire was profiled, and TCRdb retains in-frame clones only, with some absent. The repertoire holds tens of thousands of clones, with over 60% as singletons. The sort gate was single viable CD3+CD4+CD8-CD45RO+ cells for memory CD4+ T cells. Germline CDR1 and CDR2: MDHEN and SYDVKM. The CDR3 loop spans 13 amino acids. V was clipped by 6 bases and J by 0 bases, with 8 bases between them. The V and J genes are TRBV28 and TRBJ1-1; no firm D call. This receptor was identified in an adult in good health and CMV-seronegative. The specimen sequenced was memory CD4+ T cells from blood. The CDR3 DNA reads as TGTGCCAGCAGACGGGAGATGAACACTGAAGCTTTCTTT. As protein: CASRREMNTEAFF.